This record covers a single TCR beta chain. Antigen: not known. The source of the sample is a study of shared clonotypes between healthy human individuals. General study findings and limits: Some clonotypes were shared by all four sorted-subset donors, while others were not shared. The non-shared ones had lower generation probabilities than the shared ones.

Germline V gene lookup returns CDR1 LNHDA and CDR2 SQIVND (reference sequence). This CDR3 has 13 amino acids. The V gene lost 5 bases and the J gene lost 1 base, with 9 bases spanning the gap. Template for every sorted-subset replicate PCR totaled about 200 ng DNA, around 32,000 T cell genomes. TCRdb's table, derived via immunoSEQ multiplex PCR, lists solely in-frame clones and lacks some. In the table there are 2 million to 2.5 million clones, roughly 92% of which are singletons. This chain uses TRBV19 with TRBJ2-7, with a tentative D call TRBD2 (6 bases). Material: naive CD4+ T cells from PBMCs. Subset noted: CD45RA+ positively selected. This TCR was sampled from a young man in good health. Some clones in this sample may be carry-over from other donors' samples. The CDR3: CASSAGRSYEQYF. The CDR3 bases are TGTGCCAGTAGTGCGGGAAGATCCTACGAGCAGTACTTC. Looking up the rest from reference TRBV19 and TRBJ2-7 gives the full variable domain: DGGITQSPKYLFRKEGQNVTLSCEQNLNHDAMYWYRQDPGQGLRLIYYSQIVNDFQKGDIAEGYSVSREKKESFPLTVTSAQKNPTAFYLCASSAGRSYEQYFGPGTRLTVT.